The clone carrying this TCR beta chain was picked up one time. CDR3 length: 17 residues. V dropped 1 base and J dropped 5 bases, with 20 bases sitting between them. Germline-derived CDR1 and CDR2 are SGHDN and FVKESK. The data belong to a study of blood T cell repertoires in COVID-19. About the research overall: Both acute and convalescent COVID-19 samples were obtained from the United States, Italy and Spain. In each case, the material was cDNA or gDNA derived from T cells, B-cell-depleted T cells, or PBMCs.

Per the study methods: The assay estimated nucleated cells by amplifying reference gene primers. Method: immunoSEQ multiplex PCR; TCRdb's copy keeps in-frame clones and lacks some. V and J calls and clone size come straight from that table; D and trimming were deduced from the DNA. Seen here are 60,000 to 80,000 clones, around nine tenths observed once, and the top ten hold 1%. The sequence was obtained from a man in his 70s with acute or convalescent COVID-19. This sequence joins TRBV14 and TRBJ2-5; no reliable D call. The sequencing input was peripheral blood. The CDR3 nucleotides are TGTGCCAGCAGCCAAGGGTACGGAAACAGCATCTCGGAGACCCAGTACTTC. Translation gives CASSQGYGNSISETQYF.